Below, one T cell receptor (beta chain) is given with its context. Authors' analysis steps: Amplifying reference gene primers gave estimates of nucleated cell counts. Profiled with immunoSEQ multiplex PCR; TCRdb holds only in-frame clones, not every one. V and J calls and clone size are as listed in that table; D and trimming were resolved from the DNA. Among over 45,000 clones listed, roughly 89% were seen once. J gave up 8 bases and V 2 bases, and 7 bases lay outside the gene matches. This CDR3 has 14 residues. The germline CDR1 and CDR2 sequences are SGDLS and YYNGEE. This sample stems from a study of blood T cell repertoires in COVID-19. Whole-study context: The United States, Italy and Spain provided the acute and convalescent COVID-19 samples. T cells, B-cell-depleted T cells, or PBMCs supplied cDNA or gDNA.

The sequence came from a woman of 80 years or more with acute or convalescent COVID-19. The chain links TRBV9 to TRBJ1-2, with 9 bases that match TRBD1. Sequenced sample: peripheral blood. CDR3 DNA: TGTGCCAGCAGCGTTACAGGGGGCGTAGGAGGCTACACCTTC. The encoded protein is CASSVTGGVGGYTF.